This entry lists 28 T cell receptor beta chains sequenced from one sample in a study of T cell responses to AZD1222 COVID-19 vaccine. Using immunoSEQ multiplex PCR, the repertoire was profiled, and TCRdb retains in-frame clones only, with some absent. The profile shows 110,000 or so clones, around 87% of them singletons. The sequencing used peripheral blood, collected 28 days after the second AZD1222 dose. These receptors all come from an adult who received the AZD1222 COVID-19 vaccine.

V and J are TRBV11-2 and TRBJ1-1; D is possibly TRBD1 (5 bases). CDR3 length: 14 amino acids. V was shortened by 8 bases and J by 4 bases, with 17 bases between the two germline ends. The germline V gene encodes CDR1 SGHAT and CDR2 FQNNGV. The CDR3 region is CASGALRESTEAFF. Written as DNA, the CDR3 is TGTGCCAGCGGGGCTCTAAGGGAGAGCACTGAAGCTTTCTTT.

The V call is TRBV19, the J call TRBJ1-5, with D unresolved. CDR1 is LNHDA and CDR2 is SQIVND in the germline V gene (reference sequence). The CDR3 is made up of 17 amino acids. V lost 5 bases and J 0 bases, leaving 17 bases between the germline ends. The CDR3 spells CASSPPAGLVSNQPQHF. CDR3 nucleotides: TGTGCCAGTAGTCCTCCCGCCGGGTTAGTTAGCAATCAGCCCCAGCATTTT. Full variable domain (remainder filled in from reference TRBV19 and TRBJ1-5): DGGITQSPKYLFRKEGQNVTLSCEQNLNHDAMYWYRQDPGQGLRLIYYSQIVNDFQKGDIAEGYSVSREKKESFPLTVTSAQKNPTAFYLCASSPPAGLVSNQPQHFGDGTRLSIL.

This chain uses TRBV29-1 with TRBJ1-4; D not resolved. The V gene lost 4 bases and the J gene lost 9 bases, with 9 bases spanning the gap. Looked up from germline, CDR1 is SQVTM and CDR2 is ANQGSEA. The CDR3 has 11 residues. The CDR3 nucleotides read TGCAGCGTTGTTGTAGTCAAAAAACTGTTTTTT. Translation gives CSVVVVKKLFF. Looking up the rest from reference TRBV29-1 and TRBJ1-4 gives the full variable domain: SAVISQKPSRDICQRGTSLTIQCQVDSQVTMMFWYRQQPGQSLTLIATANQGSEATYESGFVIDKFPISRPNLTFSTLTVSNMSPEDSSIYLCSVVVVKKLFFGSGTQLSVL.

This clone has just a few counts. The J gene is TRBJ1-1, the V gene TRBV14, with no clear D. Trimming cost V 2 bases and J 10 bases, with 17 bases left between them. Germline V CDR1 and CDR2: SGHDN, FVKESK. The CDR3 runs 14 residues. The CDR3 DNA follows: TGTGCCAGCAGCCAATCTCTTGGTATGTTGCCAGCTTTCTTT. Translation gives CASSQSLGMLPAFF.

The DNA for the CDR3 is TGTGCCAGCAGTTACTCGGCGGGAGGGAATCAGCCCCAGCATTTT. Residues: CASSYSAGGNQPQHF. This chain links TRBV6-6 with TRBJ1-5; no clear D gene. The CDR3 runs to 15 residues. The V gene lost 0 bases and the J gene lost 4 bases, with 10 bases spanning the gap. Germline-derived CDR1 and CDR2 are MNHNY and SVGAGI (reference sequence).

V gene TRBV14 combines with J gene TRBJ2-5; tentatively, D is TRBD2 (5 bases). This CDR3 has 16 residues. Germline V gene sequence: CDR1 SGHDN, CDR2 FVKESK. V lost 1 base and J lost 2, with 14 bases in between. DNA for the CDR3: TGTGCCAGCAGCCAAGCAAGGGCCAGCGGACAAGAGACCCAGTACTTC. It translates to CASSQARASGQETQYF.

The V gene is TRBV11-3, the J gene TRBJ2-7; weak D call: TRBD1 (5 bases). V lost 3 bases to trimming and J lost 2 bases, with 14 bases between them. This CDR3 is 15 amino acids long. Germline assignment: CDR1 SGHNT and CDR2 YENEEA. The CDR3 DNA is TGTGCCAGCAGCTTCGAAGGGGCGATGCCCTACGAGCAGTACTTC. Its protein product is CASSFEGAMPYEQYF.

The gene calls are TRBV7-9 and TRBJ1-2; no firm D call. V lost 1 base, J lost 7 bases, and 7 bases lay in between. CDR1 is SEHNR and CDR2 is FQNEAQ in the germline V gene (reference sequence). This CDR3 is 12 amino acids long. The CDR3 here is CASSLEGSGYTF. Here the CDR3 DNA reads TGTGCCAGCAGCTTAGAAGGGAGTGGCTACACCTTC.

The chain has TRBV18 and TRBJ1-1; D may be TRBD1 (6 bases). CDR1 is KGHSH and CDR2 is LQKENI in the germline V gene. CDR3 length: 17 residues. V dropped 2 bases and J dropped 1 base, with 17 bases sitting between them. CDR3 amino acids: CASSPETGFLGNTEAFF. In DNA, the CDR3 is TGTGCCAGCTCACCAGAGACAGGCTTCTTAGGGAACACTGAAGCTTTCTTT.

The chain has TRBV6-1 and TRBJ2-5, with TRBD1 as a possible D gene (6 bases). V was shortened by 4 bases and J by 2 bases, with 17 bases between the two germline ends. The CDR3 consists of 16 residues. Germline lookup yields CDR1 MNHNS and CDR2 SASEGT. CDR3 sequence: CASSGRGVQGQETQYF. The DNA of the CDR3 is TGTGCCAGCAGTGGGCGAGGGGTACAGGGTCAAGAGACCCAGTACTTC.

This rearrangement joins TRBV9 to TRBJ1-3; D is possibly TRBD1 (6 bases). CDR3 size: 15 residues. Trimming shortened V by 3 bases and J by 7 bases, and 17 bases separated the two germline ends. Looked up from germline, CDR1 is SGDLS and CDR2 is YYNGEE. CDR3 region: CASSGTPHQGNTIYF. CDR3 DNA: TGTGCCAGCAGCGGGACCCCTCATCAGGGGAACACCATATATTTT.

CDR3 DNA: TGTGCCAGCAGTGACATGGGACGGAGTGGAAACACCATATATTTT. It encodes CASSDMGRSGNTIYF. V and J are TRBV6-1 and TRBJ1-3, with D perhaps TRBD1 (5 bases). The CDR3 is made up of 15 amino acids. Trimming cost V 3 bases and J 3 bases, with 12 bases left between them. Germline V CDR1 and CDR2: MNHNS, SASEGT.

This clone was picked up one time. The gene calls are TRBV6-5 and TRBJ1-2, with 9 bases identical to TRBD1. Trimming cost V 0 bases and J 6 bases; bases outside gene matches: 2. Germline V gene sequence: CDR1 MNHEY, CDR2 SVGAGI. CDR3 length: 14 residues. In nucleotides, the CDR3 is TGTGCCAGCAGTTACTCGGGACAGGGACATGGCTACACCTTC. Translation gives CASSYSGQGHGYTF.

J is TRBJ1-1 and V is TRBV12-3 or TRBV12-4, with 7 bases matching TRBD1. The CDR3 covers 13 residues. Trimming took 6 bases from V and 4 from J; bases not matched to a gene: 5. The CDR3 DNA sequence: TGTGCCAGCAGACCACAGGGGAGCACTGAAGCTTTCTTT. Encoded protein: CASRPQGSTEAFF.

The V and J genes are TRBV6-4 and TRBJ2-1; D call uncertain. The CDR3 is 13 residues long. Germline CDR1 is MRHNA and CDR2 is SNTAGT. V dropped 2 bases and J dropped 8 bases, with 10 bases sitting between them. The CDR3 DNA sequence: TGTGCCAGCAGTGACAATGAGATGCATGAGCAGTTCTTC. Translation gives CASSDNEMHEQFF.

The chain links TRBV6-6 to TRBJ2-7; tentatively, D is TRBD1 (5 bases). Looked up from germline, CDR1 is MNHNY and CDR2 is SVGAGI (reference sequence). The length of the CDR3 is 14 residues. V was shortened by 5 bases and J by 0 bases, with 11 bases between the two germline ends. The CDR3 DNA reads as TGTGCCAGCAGTCAAGACAGAAGCTCCTACGAGCAGTACTTC. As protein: CASSQDRSSYEQYF.

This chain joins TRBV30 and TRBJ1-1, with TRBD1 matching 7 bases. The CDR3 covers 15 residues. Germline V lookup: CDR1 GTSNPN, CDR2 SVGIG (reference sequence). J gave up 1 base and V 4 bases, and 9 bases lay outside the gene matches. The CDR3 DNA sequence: TGTGCCTGGATTCGTCTAAGGGACAGGAACACTGAAGCTTTCTTT. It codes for CAWIRLRDRNTEAFF.

This CDR3 is CASSLDLRSGNTIYF. The CDR3 DNA sequence: TGCGCCAGCAGCTTGGACCTTCGCTCTGGAAACACCATATATTTT. The J gene is TRBJ1-3, the V gene TRBV5-1; D gene unclear. This CDR3 region has 15 residues. Trimming shortened V by 0 bases and J by 0 bases, and 7 bases separated the two germline ends. CDR1 and CDR2 from the germline V gene are SGHRS and YFSETQ.

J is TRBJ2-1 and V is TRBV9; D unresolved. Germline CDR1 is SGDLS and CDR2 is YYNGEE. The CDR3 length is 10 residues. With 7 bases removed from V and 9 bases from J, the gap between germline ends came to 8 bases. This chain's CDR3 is CASLGGEQFF. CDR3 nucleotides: TGTGCCAGCTTGGGTGGTGAGCAGTTCTTC.

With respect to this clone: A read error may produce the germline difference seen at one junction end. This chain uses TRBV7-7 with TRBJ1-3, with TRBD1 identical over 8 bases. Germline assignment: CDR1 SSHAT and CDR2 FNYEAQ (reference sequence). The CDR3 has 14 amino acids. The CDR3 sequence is CASSPDRAGNTIYF. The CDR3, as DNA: TGTGCTAGCAGCCCGGACAGGGCTGGAAACACCATATATTTT.

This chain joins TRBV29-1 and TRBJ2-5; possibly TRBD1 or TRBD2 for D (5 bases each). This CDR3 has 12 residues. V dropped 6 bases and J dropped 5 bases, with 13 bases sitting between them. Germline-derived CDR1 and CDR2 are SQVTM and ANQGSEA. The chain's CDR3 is CSVKGRGETQYF. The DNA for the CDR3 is TGCAGCGTGAAGGGACGGGGCGAGACCCAGTACTTC.

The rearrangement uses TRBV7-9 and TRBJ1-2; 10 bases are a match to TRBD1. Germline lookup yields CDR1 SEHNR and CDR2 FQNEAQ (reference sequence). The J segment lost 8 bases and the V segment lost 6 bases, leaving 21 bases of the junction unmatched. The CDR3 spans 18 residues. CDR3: CASRFQGTGDRQGGGYTF. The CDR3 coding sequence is TGTGCCAGCAGATTTCAGGGGACAGGGGACCGCCAAGGAGGAGGCTACACCTTC.

This chain's CDR3 is CASSQVGQTSPLHF. CDR3 in DNA: TGTGCCAGCAGCCAAGTGGGACAGACTTCACCCCTCCACTTT. The chain is built from TRBV4-2 and TRBJ1-6; the match to TRBD1 covers 7 bases. Trimming cost V 1 base and J 9 bases; bases outside gene matches: 3. Germline lookup yields CDR1 LGHNA and CDR2 YNFKEQ. This CDR3 has 14 amino acids.

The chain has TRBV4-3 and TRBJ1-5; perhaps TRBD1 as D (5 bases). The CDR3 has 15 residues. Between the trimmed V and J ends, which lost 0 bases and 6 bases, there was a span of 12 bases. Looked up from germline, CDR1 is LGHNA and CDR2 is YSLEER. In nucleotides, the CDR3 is TGCGCCAGCAGCCAAGATGAAAAAAGGGGTCAGCCCCAGCATTTT. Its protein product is CASSQDEKRGQPQHF.

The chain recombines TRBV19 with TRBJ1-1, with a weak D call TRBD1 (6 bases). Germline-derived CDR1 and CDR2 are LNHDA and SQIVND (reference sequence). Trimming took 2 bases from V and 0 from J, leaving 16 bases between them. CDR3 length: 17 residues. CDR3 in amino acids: CASSISRGRSMNTEAFF. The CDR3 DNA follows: TGTGCCAGTAGTATATCCAGGGGTCGTTCTATGAACACTGAAGCTTTCTTT.

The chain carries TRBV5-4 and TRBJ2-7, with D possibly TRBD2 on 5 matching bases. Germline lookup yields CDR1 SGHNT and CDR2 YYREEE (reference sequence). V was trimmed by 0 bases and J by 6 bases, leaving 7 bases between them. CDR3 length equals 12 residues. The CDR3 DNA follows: TGTGCCAGCAGCTTGGCAGGAGGCGAGCAGTACTTC. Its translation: CASSLAGGEQYF.

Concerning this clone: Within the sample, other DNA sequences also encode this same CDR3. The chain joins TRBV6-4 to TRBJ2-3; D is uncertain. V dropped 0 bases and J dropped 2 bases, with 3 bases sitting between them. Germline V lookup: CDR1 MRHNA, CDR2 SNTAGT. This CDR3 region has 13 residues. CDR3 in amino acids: CASSDSPTDTQYF. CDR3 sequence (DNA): TGTGCCAGCAGTGACTCCCCCACAGATACGCAGTATTTT.

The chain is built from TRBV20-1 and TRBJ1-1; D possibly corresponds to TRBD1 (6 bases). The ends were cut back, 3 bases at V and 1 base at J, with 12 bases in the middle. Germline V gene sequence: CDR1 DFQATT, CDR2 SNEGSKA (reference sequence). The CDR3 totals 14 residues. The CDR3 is CSASSSTGNTEAFF. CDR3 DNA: TGCAGTGCTAGTTCCTCGACAGGGAACACTGAAGCTTTCTTT.